This TCR beta chain was sequenced during a study of blood T cells in healthy people across ages. There are 15 residues in the CDR3. Germline loops: CDR1 PRHDT, CDR2 FYEKMQ (reference sequence). Between the trimmed V and J ends, which lost 0 bases and 5 bases, there was a span of 10 bases. Study-wide findings and caveats: Strongly correlated with naive T cell percentage was TCR beta diversity. Comparison with aged donors showed that long-lived donors had more naive CD4+ cells and higher diversity.

This clonotype appeared a single time. Its antigen is currently unknown. Each donor was a healthy Caucasian individual from Russia, aged roughly 6 to 90. Then a second PCR, running roughly 7 to 12 cycles, was carried out with a sample-barcoded 5' primer and a J-beta primer mix. The template-switch adaptor, which had 12 random nucleotides, put a tag on each cDNA molecule. TCRdb used MiXCR to reprocess the 5' RACE reads, holding one entry per CDR3 protein. The table lists about 2 million distinct CDR3 sequences, about 49% of them singletons, with 2% to 2.5% in the top ten. The V call is TRBV13, the J call TRBJ1-4, with D hard to call. Sequencing used blood. This TCR came from a middle-aged woman in good health. The CDR3 region has the DNA TGTGCCAGCAGCTTAGGTGACAACCTAAATGAAAAACTGTTTTTT. Protein product: CASSLGDNLNEKLFF.